These T cell receptor beta chains were read from a single sample in a study of cytomegalovirus exposure and HLA in healthy donors. Clones were sequenced by immunoSEQ multiplex PCR, and TCRdb holds only the in-frame ones, with some missing. The sample shows about 110,000 clones, about 85% of them seen only once. Input material: PBMCs. The source is a woman aged 18-29 years in good health and CMV-seronegative. CDR3s include the opening cysteine and the closing phenylalanine or tryptophan. A D gene is named only where the DNA matches it firmly. Rows may omit the clone size; those that give it use once, few, many or a size class.

CDR3aa: CAWRPPGEGRPQHF; CDR3nt: TGTGCCTGGAGGCCCCCGGGCGAGGGCAGGCCCCAGCATTTT; abundance: -; d_gene: -; v_gene: TRBV30; j_gene: TRBJ1-5; len: 14
CDR3aa: CAISAPRGVAEAFF; CDR3nt: TGTGCCATCAGTGCTCCTCGGGGGGTCGCTGAAGCTTTCTTT; abundance: -; d_gene: -; v_gene: TRBV10-3; j_gene: TRBJ1-1; len: 14
CDR3aa: CASSVGTGGAPNEQFF; CDR3nt: TGTGCCAGCAGCGTAGGGACAGGGGGGGCTCCCAATGAGCAGTTCTTC; abundance: -; d_gene: TRBD1; v_gene: TRBV9; j_gene: TRBJ2-1; len: 16
CDR3aa: CAIGSGTGRFGNQPQHF; CDR3nt: TGTGCCATCGGATCCGGGACAGGGAGGTTCGGCAATCAGCCCCAGCATTTT; abundance: -; d_gene: TRBD1; v_gene: TRBV10-3; j_gene: TRBJ1-5; len: 17
CDR3aa: CASSQAEPRGGEKLFF; CDR3nt: TGCGCCAGCAGCCAAGCCGAGCCCCGGGGGGGGGAAAAACTGTTTTTT; abundance: few; d_gene: -; v_gene: TRBV4-1; j_gene: TRBJ1-4; len: 16
CDR3aa: CASSRGTRDTEAFF; CDR3nt: TGTGCCAGCAGTCGGGGTACGAGGGACACTGAAGCTTTCTTT; abundance: -; d_gene: -; v_gene: TRBV7-9; j_gene: TRBJ1-1; len: 14
CDR3aa: CASSLDTGDGYTF; CDR3nt: TGCGCCAGCAGCTTGGATACAGGGGATGGCTACACCTTC; abundance: -; d_gene: TRBD1; v_gene: TRBV5-1; j_gene: TRBJ1-2; len: 13
CDR3aa: CASKYRGPSYEQYF; CDR3nt: TGTGCCAGCAAGTACAGGGGACCGTCCTACGAGCAGTACTTC; abundance: -; d_gene: TRBD1; v_gene: TRBV27; j_gene: TRBJ2-7; len: 14
CDR3aa: CASSFVGEPSYEQYF; CDR3nt: TGTGCCAGCAGTTTTGTAGGGGAACCGTCCTACGAGCAGTACTTC; abundance: -; d_gene: -; v_gene: TRBV28; j_gene: TRBJ2-7; len: 15
CDR3aa: CASSEHDDRVDYGYTF; CDR3nt: TGTGCCAGCAGTGAACATGATGACAGGGTGGACTATGGCTACACCTTC; abundance: -; d_gene: TRBD1; v_gene: TRBV2; j_gene: TRBJ1-2; len: 16
CDR3aa: CASSPQAGSGNTIYF; CDR3nt: TGTGCCAGTAGTCCCCAGGCAGGATCTGGAAACACCATATATTTT; abundance: -; d_gene: -; v_gene: TRBV19; j_gene: TRBJ1-3; len: 15
CDR3aa: CASTSPGQYYNSPLHF; CDR3nt: TGTGCCAGCACCTCGCCCGGACAGTACTATAATTCACCCCTCCACTTT; abundance: -; d_gene: -; v_gene: TRBV28; j_gene: TRBJ1-6; len: 16
CDR3aa: CSARDFNEQFF; CDR3nt: TGCAGTGCCAGGGACTTCAATGAGCAGTTCTTC; abundance: -; d_gene: -; v_gene: TRBV20-1; j_gene: TRBJ2-1; len: 11
CDR3aa: CASSSGTGGFYEQYF; CDR3nt: TGCGCCAGCAGCTCCGGGACAGGGGGCTTCTACGAGCAGTACTTC; abundance: -; d_gene: TRBD1; v_gene: TRBV4-1; j_gene: TRBJ2-7; len: 15
CDR3aa: CASVEGYEQYF; CDR3nt: TGTGCCAGTGTGGAGGGGTACGAGCAGTACTTC; abundance: -; d_gene: -; v_gene: TRBV6-1; j_gene: TRBJ2-7; len: 11
CDR3aa: CASSDSSGGANEQFF; CDR3nt: TGTGCCAGCAGTGACTCTAGCGGGGGGGCCAATGAGCAGTTCTTC; abundance: medium-sized; d_gene: TRBD2; v_gene: TRBV6-4; j_gene: TRBJ2-1; len: 15
CDR3aa: CASAQSGQGDDEQYF; CDR3nt: TGTGCCAGCGCCCAAAGTGGACAGGGAGACGACGAGCAGTACTTC; abundance: -; d_gene: -; v_gene: TRBV21-1; j_gene: TRBJ2-7; len: 15
CDR3aa: CASSLRGFGELFF; CDR3nt: TGTGCCAGCAGTTTAAGAGGGTTCGGGGAGCTGTTTTTT; abundance: -; d_gene: -; v_gene: TRBV27; j_gene: TRBJ2-2; len: 13
CDR3aa: CASSLTPGGAGTEAFF; CDR3nt: TGTGCCAGCAGCTTAACTCCAGGGGGCGCGGGCACTGAAGCTTTCTTT; abundance: -; d_gene: TRBD1; v_gene: TRBV7-3; j_gene: TRBJ1-1; len: 16
CDR3aa: CASSDGTANSPLHF; CDR3nt: TGTGCCAGCAGTGACGGGACAGCCAATTCACCCCTCCACTTT; abundance: -; d_gene: TRBD1; v_gene: TRBV6-1; j_gene: TRBJ1-6; len: 14
CDR3aa: CASSISGGGYEQYF; CDR3nt: TGTGCCAGCAGCATTAGCGGGGGGGGCTACGAGCAGTACTTC; abundance: -; d_gene: TRBD2; v_gene: TRBV11-2; j_gene: TRBJ2-7; len: 14
CDR3aa: CASGSGGAGEQFF; CDR3nt: TGTGCCAGCGGGAGCGGGGGGGCCGGTGAGCAGTTCTTC; abundance: few; d_gene: TRBD2; v_gene: TRBV2; j_gene: TRBJ2-1; len: 13
CDR3aa: CASSSVTGLYGYTF; CDR3nt: TGTGCCAGCAGTTCGGTGACAGGACTCTATGGCTACACCTTC; abundance: -; d_gene: -; v_gene: TRBV28; j_gene: TRBJ1-2; len: 14
CDR3aa: CASSQEMRGGLLEAFF; CDR3nt: TGTGCCAGCAGCCAAGAAATGCGGGGGGGATTACTTGAAGCTTTCTTT; abundance: -; d_gene: -; v_gene: TRBV4-2; j_gene: TRBJ1-1; len: 16
CDR3aa: CASSLGQDQFF; CDR3nt: TGCGCCAGCAGCTTAGGACAGGATCAGTTCTTT; abundance: few; d_gene: TRBD1; v_gene: TRBV5-1; j_gene: TRBJ1-1; len: 11
CDR3aa: CASRGLSITDTQYF; CDR3nt: TGTGCCAGCAGGGGACTGAGCATTACAGATACGCAGTATTTT; abundance: -; d_gene: -; v_gene: TRBV2; j_gene: TRBJ2-3; len: 14
CDR3aa: CASSLSEGTNEKLFF; CDR3nt: TGCGCCAGCAGCCTCTCGGAGGGGACTAATGAAAAACTGTTTTTT; abundance: -; d_gene: -; v_gene: TRBV5-1; j_gene: TRBJ1-4; len: 15
CDR3aa: CASSFRTDGYTF; CDR3nt: TGTGCCAGCAGCTTTCGGACAGACGGCTACACCTTC; abundance: -; d_gene: -; v_gene: TRBV11-2; j_gene: TRBJ1-2; len: 12
CDR3aa: CSVDSSDTQYF; CDR3nt: TGCAGCGTTGATTCTTCGGATACGCAGTATTTT; abundance: -; d_gene: -; v_gene: TRBV29-1; j_gene: TRBJ2-3; len: 11
CDR3aa: CSVEIPTLGSSYEQYF; CDR3nt: TGCAGCGTTGAGATTCCCACCCTAGGAAGCTCCTACGAGCAGTACTTC; abundance: -; d_gene: -; v_gene: TRBV29-1; j_gene: TRBJ2-7; len: 16
CDR3aa: CASSRGQGVYEQYF; CDR3nt: TGTGCCAGCAGCCGGGGACAGGGGGTCTACGAGCAGTACTTC; abundance: -; d_gene: TRBD1; v_gene: TRBV7-6; j_gene: TRBJ2-7; len: 14